The rows below give T cell receptor beta chains drawn from one sample of a study of patients and donors after allogeneic stem cell transplantation. Using its own MiXCR run on the RT-PCR reads, TCRdb lists one record per CDR3 protein. The sample shows more than 850,000 distinct CDR3 sequences, approximately 19% of them seen only once. The sample consisted of blood, either unsorted or a sorted T cell fraction (not recorded which). These receptors were collected from a human donor who was either an allogeneic HSCT recipient or a stem cell or donor lymphocyte infusion donor (not recorded which). It is not recorded whose cells these are; they may come from a transplant donor. Both conserved end residues are part of each CDR3. The D gene is left open where the match is weak. Rows give clone size only sometimes, using once, few, many, or a class for an expanded clone.

d_gene,abundance,j_gene,len,v_gene,CDR3nt,CDR3aa
TRBD2,.,TRBJ2-5,14,TRBV20-1,TGCAGTGCTATGGGCGCGGGGGGGCAAGAGACCCAGTACTTC,CSAMGAGGQETQYF
.,many,TRBJ1-6,15,TRBV10-3,TGTGCCATCAGTGAGTCGCCAGGGACAAATTCACCCCTCCACTTT,CAISESPGTNSPLHF
.,.,TRBJ2-1,12,TRBV12-3/TRBV12-4,TGTGCCAGCAGTGGACGTGACAATGAGCAGTTCTTC,CASSGRDNEQFF
.,many,TRBJ1-1,13,TRBV12-3/TRBV12-4,TGTGCCAGCAGTTCGCGGGTATACACTGAAGCTTTCTTT,CASSSRVYTEAFF
TRBD2,.,TRBJ2-3,15,TRBV24-1,TGTGCCACCAGCCCGACTAGCGGGGGCGTAGATACGCAGTATTTT,CATSPTSGGVDTQYF
TRBD1,few,TRBJ2-7,13,TRBV29-1,TGCAGCGTCCCGGGACAGGGGGCACGGGAGCAGTACTTC,CSVPGQGAREQYF
TRBD1,few,TRBJ1-1,16,TRBV15,TGTGCCACCAGCCCGATTAGGACAGGGCCGAACACTGAAGCTTTCTTT,CATSPIRTGPNTEAFF
.,.,TRBJ2-1,13,TRBV6-4,TGTGCCAGCAGTCGGGAGCATTCCCATGAGCAGTTCTTC,CASSREHSHEQFF
.,.,TRBJ1-1,14,TRBV20-1,TGCAGTGCTAGAGATGCAGGACCGAACACTGAAGCTTTCTTT,CSARDAGPNTEAFF
.,few,TRBJ1-1,14,TRBV4-2,TGTGCCACCACTACGACAGTTGAGAACACTGAAGCTTTCTTT,CATTTTVENTEAFF
.,once,TRBJ2-3,15,TRBV5-1,TGCGCCAGCAGCTTACCGGGCGGAAACACAGATACGCAGTATTTT,CASSLPGGNTDTQYF
.,.,TRBJ1-2,13,TRBV12-3/TRBV12-4,TGTGCCAGCAGTTTAGCCGGGCTGGATGGCTACACCTTC,CASSLAGLDGYTF
.,.,TRBJ2-1,14,TRBV20-1,TGCAGTGCTAGTGGTCTAGTTTCCCCTGCTGAGCAGTTCTTC,CSASGLVSPAEQFF
TRBD1,.,TRBJ1-1,15,TRBV2,TGTGCCAGCAGTACACAGGGGACATTGAACACTGAAGCTTTCTTT,CASSTQGTLNTEAFF